The sequence of this T cell receptor (beta chain) was determined in a study of cytomegalovirus exposure and HLA in healthy donors. Study in general: The platform used for the roughly 130 validation repertoires matched that of the 650 to 750 first-cohort repertoires, a later analysis reported.

Comment on this clone: Its cognate antigen is unknown.

Notes on the study in general: According to reports, the classifier identified cytomegalovirus status with high specificity and sensitivity. Cytomegalovirus-associated status was assigned to more than 150 TCR beta chains.

Trimming removed 6 bases from V and 0 bases from J; junction bases left unmatched: 2. Germline-derived CDR1 and CDR2 are WNHNN and SYGVQD (reference sequence). The CDR3 has 13 amino acids. Produced via immunoSEQ multiplex PCR; TCRdb's table is partial and in-frame only. The repertoire consists of 120,000 or so clones, with around 89% occurring once and the leading ten covering around 2%. The sequenced sample consisted of PBMCs. V gene TRBV10-1 combines with J gene TRBJ2-7, with 7 bases lining up with TRBD2. This clonotype was sampled from a man younger than 35 in good health and CMV-seronegative. CDR3 residues: CASRASGSYEQYF. The CDR3 DNA sequence: TGCGCCAGCAGGGCTAGCGGCTCCTACGAGCAGTACTTC.